This TCR beta chain was found in a study of blood T cell repertoires in COVID-19. Overall study context: Sites in the United States, Italy and Spain provided acute and convalescent COVID-19 samples. PBMCs, B-cell-depleted T cells, or T cells were the source of the cDNA or gDNA that made up the material.

This CDR3 is 15 amino acids long. The V gene end was trimmed by 3 bases and the J gene end by 2 bases; junction bases not matched to a gene: 4. Per the germline V gene, CDR1 is SGHRS and CDR2 is YFSETQ. Original data processing: Amplification of reference gene primers was used by the study to estimate nucleated cell counts. The assay was immunoSEQ multiplex PCR, and TCRdb's table has in-frame clones only and misses some. The V and J calls and clone size were taken over from that table, and D and trimming were inferred from the DNA. The sample consists of about 130,000 clones, about 72% of them appearing once.

This rearrangement joins TRBV5-1 to TRBJ2-3; 9 nucleotides match TRBD1. Sequenced input: peripheral blood. This sequence was found in a man aged 55 to 70 who had recovered from COVID-19. The CDR3 loop is CASSSGTGHTDTQYF. DNA for the CDR3: TGCGCCAGCAGCTCCGGGACAGGGCACACAGATACGCAGTATTTT. Full variable domain (rest looked up from reference TRBV5-1 and TRBJ2-3): KAGVTQTPRYLIKTRGQQVTLSCSPISGHRSVSWYQQTPGQGLQFLFEYFSETQRNKGNFPGRFSGRQFSNSRSEMNVSTLELGDSALYLCASSSGTGHTDTQYFGPGTRLTVL.